These T cell receptor beta chains were read from a single sample in a study of CD4 T cells in relation to SARS-CoV-2 and coronaviruses. Data came from immunoSEQ multiplex PCR; TCRdb stores just in-frame clones and leaves some out. The sample holds over 20,000 clones, roughly 70% seen once. Antigens of these TCRs are unknown. Material for sequencing was CD4+ T cells from PBMCs, cultured in vitro. The receptors shown here come from a human donor in good health. Each CDR3 is given with its conserved first and last residue. The order of the fields is D gene, J gene, V gene, clone size, CDR3 DNA, CDR3 protein. D genes are given only for firm matches. Rows may omit the clone size; those that give it use once, few, many or a size class.

D: -; J: TRBJ1-5; V: TRBV2; size: -; DNA: TGTGCCAGCCACGCACACGGGAATCAGCCCCAGCATTTT; CDR3: CASHAHGNQPQHF
D: -; J: TRBJ1-5; V: TRBV2; size: once; DNA: TGTGCCAGCAGTGTCAGGGGATCAAATCAGCCCCAGCATTTT; CDR3: CASSVRGSNQPQHF
D: -; J: TRBJ1-2; V: TRBV6-6; size: -; DNA: TGTGCCAGCAGTAGTCCCAATAACTATGGCTACACCTTC; CDR3: CASSSPNNYGYTF
D: TRBD1; J: TRBJ1-2; V: TRBV3-1/TRBV3-2; size: -; DNA: TGTGCCAGCAGCCCACGGGACAGCAGTGGCTACACCTTC; CDR3: CASSPRDSSGYTF
D: TRBD2; J: TRBJ2-7; V: TRBV10-3; size: -; DNA: TGTGCCACCAGCGGGGACTCCTACGAGCAGTACTTC; CDR3: CATSGDSYEQYF
D: TRBD1; J: TRBJ1-3; V: TRBV3-1/TRBV3-2; size: few; DNA: TGTGCCAGCAGCCAGGACAGGGGATCTGGAAACACCATATATTTT; CDR3: CASSQDRGSGNTIYF
D: -; J: TRBJ1-5; V: TRBV2; size: -; DNA: TGTGCCAGCACCTTAGGGTCGGGCAATCAGCCCCAGCATTTT; CDR3: CASTLGSGNQPQHF
D: -; J: TRBJ2-1; V: TRBV5-1; size: -; DNA: TGCGCCAGCAGCTTGGTCGGACTACGAAATGAGCAGTTCTTC; CDR3: CASSLVGLRNEQFF
D: TRBD2; J: TRBJ2-7; V: TRBV12-5; size: few; DNA: TGTGCTAGTGGTTTGGTCCAACAACTAGCGGGAGTTACTTACGAGCAGTACTTC; CDR3: CASGLVQQLAGVTYEQYF
D: -; J: TRBJ1-2; V: TRBV3-1/TRBV3-2; size: -; DNA: TGTGCCAGCAGCCAAGGGATGTGGGACACCGGGGGGTATGGCTACACCTTC; CDR3: CASSQGMWDTGGYGYTF
D: -; J: TRBJ2-7; V: TRBV18; size: -; DNA: TGTGCCAGCTCACCATGGCAGGGCTACGAGCAGTACTTC; CDR3: CASSPWQGYEQYF
D: -; J: TRBJ1-5; V: TRBV4-1; size: -; DNA: TGCGCCAGCAGCCAAGACGATGGCAATCAGCCCCAGCATTTT; CDR3: CASSQDDGNQPQHF
D: -; J: TRBJ2-1; V: TRBV11-2; size: -; DNA: TGTGCCAGCAGCCTGACTGGGAATGAGCAGTTCTTC; CDR3: CASSLTGNEQFF
D: -; J: TRBJ1-2; V: TRBV29-1; size: -; DNA: TGCAGCGTTGAGGCAGACTCTAACTATGGCTACACCTTC; CDR3: CSVEADSNYGYTF
D: -; J: TRBJ1-5; V: TRBV2; size: -; DNA: TGTGCCAGCAGTGGATACGGGAATCAGCCCCAGCATTTT; CDR3: CASSGYGNQPQHF
D: TRBD1; J: TRBJ1-2; V: TRBV13; size: -; DNA: TGTGCCAGCAGCTTACGGGACAGGGCGACCGGCTACACCTTC; CDR3: CASSLRDRATGYTF
D: -; J: TRBJ2-5; V: TRBV5-5; size: -; DNA: TGTGCCAGCAGCGGGGGCGCAGCCCAAGAGACCCAGTACTTC; CDR3: CASSGGAAQETQYF
D: TRBD1; J: TRBJ2-7; V: TRBV19; size: -; DNA: TGTGCCAGTTCGTCGGACAGGGAAGGCGAGCAGTACTTC; CDR3: CASSSDREGEQYF
D: TRBD1; J: TRBJ1-5; V: TRBV6-2/TRBV6-3; size: once; DNA: TGTGCCAGCAGCAACGACAGGGCAAATCAGCCCCAGCATTTT; CDR3: CASSNDRANQPQHF
D: -; J: TRBJ2-3; V: TRBV4-1; size: -; DNA: TGCGCCAGCAGCCAAGGAACAATTCCTAGCACAGATACGCAGTATTTT; CDR3: CASSQGTIPSTDTQYF
D: TRBD2; J: TRBJ2-3; V: TRBV20-1; size: -; DNA: TGCAGTGCTAGTGGGGCTAGCGGGAGCGAGAATACGCAGTATTTT; CDR3: CSASGASGSENTQYF
D: TRBD1; J: TRBJ2-5; V: TRBV19; size: -; DNA: TGTGCCAGTAGCCCTAACAGGGGTAGTGAGACCCAGTACTTC; CDR3: CASSPNRGSETQYF
D: TRBD1; J: TRBJ2-7; V: TRBV24-1; size: -; DNA: TGTGCCACCAGTGATTTGCTGCGGACAGGGGGCTACGAGCAGTACTTC; CDR3: CATSDLLRTGGYEQYF
D: -; J: TRBJ2-1; V: TRBV4-1; size: few; DNA: TGCGCCAGCAGCCAAGTTAGTTATGAGCAGTTCTTC; CDR3: CASSQVSYEQFF
D: -; J: TRBJ1-6; V: TRBV5-4; size: few; DNA: TGTGCCAGCAGCTTGCAAGGGATGGACTCACCCCTCCACTTT; CDR3: CASSLQGMDSPLHF
D: -; J: TRBJ2-7; V: TRBV3-1/TRBV3-2; size: -; DNA: TGTGCCAGCAGTGGCCGGGACCAGAGGGGCGAGCAGTACTTC; CDR3: CASSGRDQRGEQYF
D: -; J: TRBJ2-7; V: TRBV5-6; size: -; DNA: TGTGCCAGCAGCTTGGGGGCGGGAATAACTAGGAGCTCCTACGAGCAGTACTTC; CDR3: CASSLGAGITRSSYEQYF
D: -; J: TRBJ2-5; V: TRBV3-1/TRBV3-2; size: -; DNA: TGTGCCAGCAGCCAAAACGGAGGGGCCCTCCAAGAGACCCAGTACTTC; CDR3: CASSQNGGALQETQYF
D: -; J: TRBJ2-1; V: TRBV4-3; size: once; DNA: TGCGCCAGCAGCCAAGATCCCAACTCGGTGGATCCTGGGGGCTACAATGAGCAGTTCTTC; CDR3: CASSQDPNSVDPGGYNEQFF
D: -; J: TRBJ1-1; V: TRBV10-3; size: -; DNA: TGTGCCATCAGGCAGGGGAACACTGAAGCTTTCTTT; CDR3: CAIRQGNTEAFF
D: -; J: TRBJ1-5; V: TRBV5-4; size: -; DNA: TGTGCCAGCAGCGCCCTCCAGCCTGCCAATCAGCCCCAGCATTTT; CDR3: CASSALQPANQPQHF
D: -; J: TRBJ2-1; V: TRBV7-9; size: -; DNA: TGTGCCATCTCAAGAGGGGCAGGGGGGCCGAATGAGCAGTTCTTC; CDR3: CAISRGAGGPNEQFF
D: TRBD2; J: TRBJ2-1; V: TRBV4-3; size: -; DNA: TGCGCCAGCAGCCAAGAACTAGCGTCGAACGAGCAGTTCTTC; CDR3: CASSQELASNEQFF
D: TRBD2; J: TRBJ2-4; V: TRBV19; size: -; DNA: TGTGCCAGTAGGAGGGGACTAGCGGGAGGGCCCTCTGCCAAAAACATTCAGTACTTC; CDR3: CASRRGLAGGPSAKNIQYF
D: TRBD2; J: TRBJ2-3; V: TRBV2; size: -; DNA: TGTGCCAGCAGCTGGGCTAGCGGGAGTTCAGATACGCAGTATTTT; CDR3: CASSWASGSSDTQYF
D: TRBD1; J: TRBJ1-2; V: TRBV6-5; size: -; DNA: TGTGCCAGCAGTTACTCCAAGACAGGGGATGGCTACACCTTC; CDR3: CASSYSKTGDGYTF
D: -; J: TRBJ2-7; V: TRBV6-5; size: -; DNA: TGTGCCAGCAGTTACAGAAGAGCCTACGAGCAGTACTTC; CDR3: CASSYRRAYEQYF
D: -; J: TRBJ1-2; V: TRBV5-1; size: -; DNA: TGCGCCAGCAGCTCGTCCGGGGGGGGATCGAGTGGCTACACCTTC; CDR3: CASSSSGGGSSGYTF
D: -; J: TRBJ2-3; V: TRBV19; size: -; DNA: TGTGCCAGTAAGTCCAGATCTCCCACAGATACGCAGTATTTT; CDR3: CASKSRSPTDTQYF
D: -; J: TRBJ2-2; V: TRBV2; size: -; DNA: TGTGCCAGCACCCCACTAGTTCACACCGGGGAGCTGTTTTTT; CDR3: CASTPLVHTGELFF
D: -; J: TRBJ2-1; V: TRBV5-1; size: -; DNA: TGCGCCAGCAGCTTGGCCACATCCTCCTACAATGAGCAGTTCTTC; CDR3: CASSLATSSYNEQFF
D: TRBD1; J: TRBJ1-5; V: TRBV30; size: few; DNA: TGTGCCTGTACTACAGGGGAGGCCAATCAGCCCCAGCATTTT; CDR3: CACTTGEANQPQHF
D: -; J: TRBJ2-6; V: TRBV19; size: -; DNA: TGTGCCAGCAGGGGGGGTGCAAACTCTGGGGCCAACGTCCTGACTTTC; CDR3: CASRGGANSGANVLTF
D: TRBD2; J: TRBJ2-2; V: TRBV5-1; size: -; DNA: TGCGCCAGCAGCGGGGGGGCCGGGGAGCTGTTTTTT; CDR3: CASSGGAGELFF
D: TRBD1; J: TRBJ1-6; V: TRBV6-5; size: -; DNA: TGTGCCAGCAGCCGTCCCGGGACAGGTGGGGAGCCCCTCCACTTT; CDR3: CASSRPGTGGEPLHF
D: TRBD2; J: TRBJ2-1; V: TRBV2; size: -; DNA: TGTGCCAGTCAAAACCGGGAGTGGGGGGGTGAGCAGTTCTTC; CDR3: CASQNREWGGEQFF
D: -; J: TRBJ2-2; V: TRBV2; size: few; DNA: TGTGCCAGCACTATAAACAGGGGAGGAGGCACCGGGGAGCTGTTTTTT; CDR3: CASTINRGGGTGELFF
D: TRBD1; J: TRBJ2-7; V: TRBV19; size: -; DNA: TGTGCCAGTAGTATAGTGGGGACCGGGACAGCAGGAGAGCAGTACTTC; CDR3: CASSIVGTGTAGEQYF